Following are 25 T cell receptor beta chains from one sample sequenced in a study of response to subunit inactivated influenza vaccine (dated by TCRdb to the late 2010s). Libraries were prepared through RT-PCR. This sample was sequenced with an Illumina HiSeq 2500. TCRdb trimmed the raw reads at Q25, called clones with MiXCR and kept productive beta chains. When rows share a CDR3 protein, they turn into one entry using the most common DNA and genes. The sample yields about 500,000 distinct CDR3 sequences; 16% were counted once. The ten top clones hold 3% of the sample. The input for sequencing was CD4+ T cells sorted from PBMCs, taken about 23 months after vaccination. Every receptor here comes from a man between 45 and 75 years old who received an inactivated influenza vaccine. Donor details come from another sample of the same person, matched by shared clones.

The chain is built from TRBV21-1 and TRBJ2-7. TRBV21-1 counts as a pseudogene. This CDR3 comprises 12 residues. DNA of the CDR3: TGTGCCAGCAGCAAAGTAGGGAACGAGCAGTACTTC. As protein: CASSKVGNEQYF.

The chain has TRBV11-2 and TRBJ1-1; a weak D match, TRBD1 (6 bases). This CDR3 comprises 16 residues. Deletions cut 5 bases from V and 0 bases from J, with 16 bases between. From germline, CDR1 is SGHAT and CDR2 FQNNGV. The CDR3 here is CASSLGQTLMNTEAFF. CDR3 in DNA: TGTGCCAGCAGCCTAGGACAGACTTTAATGAACACTGAAGCTTTCTTT.

V usage is TRBV19 and J usage is TRBJ1-1; D is possibly TRBD1 (5 bases). The germline V gene encodes CDR1 LNHDA and CDR2 SQIVND (reference sequence). Trimming removed 5 bases from V and 11 bases from J, with 18 bases in between. The CDR3 contains 13 residues. The CDR3 nucleotides are TGTGCCAGTAGTGGCTGGGAGGGGAGTAAGGCTTTCTTT. Its protein product is CASSGWEGSKAFF.

The rearrangement joins TRBV3-1 to TRBJ2-6, with 9 positions matching TRBD1. Germline V CDR1 and CDR2: LGHDT, YNNKEL (reference sequence). The V gene end was trimmed by 7 bases and the J gene end by 4 bases; junction bases not matched to a gene: 11. The CDR3 runs 17 residues. CDR3 sequence (DNA): TGTGCCAGCACCTTGGGACAGGGAGTTACCGGGGCCAACGTCCTGACTTTC. It specifies CASTLGQGVTGANVLTF.

This clonotype turned up a few times. The chain joins TRBV5-1 to TRBJ2-5; TRBD2 is a possible D gene (5 bases). The CDR3 has 15 residues. V gave up 4 bases and J gave up 0 bases, with 13 bases separating them. The germline gives CDR1 SGHRS, CDR2 YFSETQ. CDR3 region: CASSRQRAYQETQYF. DNA for the CDR3: TGCGCCAGCAGCCGCCAGAGGGCGTACCAAGAGACCCAGTACTTC.

This clonotype was seen more than once but under ten times. The gene calls are TRBV4-1 and TRBJ1-4, with 7 positions matching TRBD1. V trimming: 2 bases; J trimming: 8 bases; junction bases outside the gene matches: 8. Germline V gene data show CDR1 as MGHRA and CDR2 as YSYEKL. The CDR3 is 15 residues long. CDR3 sequence (DNA): TGCGCCAGCAGCCAATTAGGGGGCTCGGAGGAAAAACTGTTTTTT. This gives the protein CASSQLGGSEEKLFF.

This clonotype was counted a few times. V is TRBV29-1 and J is TRBJ1-3; D is possibly TRBD1 (5 bases). This CDR3 is 12 amino acids long. The germline CDR1 and CDR2 sequences are SQVTM and ANQGSEA. V dropped 4 bases and J dropped 2 bases, with 6 bases sitting between them. CDR3 region: CSVVGPGNTIYF. The CDR3 nucleotides read TGCAGCGTTGTGGGGCCTGGAAACACCATATATTTT.

This clonotype was seen only a few times. This sequence joins TRBV2 and TRBJ1-1, with D hard to call. Germline CDR1 is SNHLY and CDR2 is FYNNEI. The CDR3 is made up of 13 amino acids. Trimming stripped 8 bases from V and 7 bases from J, with 17 bases between. As DNA, the CDR3 is TGTGCCAGCCGTCTTGGGATCGCAGGTGAAGCTTTCTTT. It codes for CASRLGIAGEAFF. Full variable domain (rest looked up from reference TRBV2 and TRBJ1-1): EPEVTQTPSHQVTQMGQEVILRCVPISNHLYFYWYRQILGQKVEFLVSFYNNEISEKSEIFDDQFSVERPDGSNFTLKIRSTKLEDSAMYFCASRLGIAGEAFFGQGTRLTVV.

This clonotype appeared a few times. This chain uses TRBV6-5 with TRBJ2-5; the match to TRBD2 covers 9 bases. The CDR3 extends over 19 amino acids. Unmatched junction bases numbered 14, after V lost 0 bases and J lost 3 bases. From germline, CDR1 is MNHEY and CDR2 SVGAGI. The CDR3 reads CASSYSVLALAGSKETQYF. CDR3 DNA sequence: TGTGCCAGCAGTTACTCGGTACTAGCACTAGCGGGTTCCAAAGAGACCCAGTACTTC.

The chain couples TRBV12-3 or TRBV12-4 to TRBJ1-2; D is unresolved. Trimming removed 3 bases from V and 5 bases from J, with 10 bases in between. The CDR3 runs to 13 residues. As DNA, the CDR3 is TGTGCCAGCAGTTTCGGCCATACTTATGGCTACACCTTC. Translated: CASSFGHTYGYTF.

The J gene is TRBJ1-5, the V gene TRBV30; D uncertain. V was pared by 0 bases and J by 4 bases, with 13 bases between. CDR1 and CDR2 (germline): GTSNPN, SVGIG (reference sequence). The CDR3 length is 15 residues. CDR3: CAWSVVGSPNQPQHF. The CDR3 nucleotides are TGTGCCTGGAGTGTAGTCGGCAGCCCAAATCAGCCCCAGCATTTT.

The V gene is TRBV5-1, the J gene TRBJ2-5; D might be TRBD1 (6 bases). Germline assignment: CDR1 SGHRS and CDR2 YFSETQ. V dropped 0 bases and J dropped 5 bases, with 17 bases sitting between them. The CDR3 contains 16 residues. This chain's CDR3 is CASSLEGVGPRETQYF. The CDR3 DNA reads as TGCGCCAGCAGCTTGGAGGGGGTAGGTCCCCGGGAGACCCAGTACTTC.

V usage is TRBV20-1 and J usage is TRBJ2-7; D not certain. Trimming removed 3 bases from V and 3 bases from J, with 12 bases in between. The CDR3 covers 13 residues. Germline CDR1 and CDR2: DFQATT and SNEGSKA (reference sequence). The CDR3 coding sequence is TGCAGTGCTAGTTCAGTTTACAACTACGAGCAGTACTTC. Translating gives CSASSVYNYEQYF.

This clonotype has a count of ten or more. The chain uses TRBV5-1 and TRBJ2-2; D may correspond to TRBD1 or TRBD2 (6 bases each). Germline assignment: CDR1 SGHRS and CDR2 YFSETQ. Trimming removed 7 bases from V and 6 bases from J, with 13 bases in between. This CDR3 is 13 amino acids long. Here the CDR3 DNA reads TGCGCCAGCTCTGAGGGGGGACCCGGGGAGCTGTTTTTT. This translates into CASSEGGPGELFF.

This clonotype was picked up a small number of times. This chain's CDR3 is CAWSVRSGEKLFF. CDR3 coding DNA: TGTGCCTGGAGTGTACGGAGTGGAGAAAAACTGTTTTTT. V usage is TRBV30 and J usage is TRBJ1-4; unclear D gene. The germline CDR1 and CDR2 sequences are GTSNPN and SVGIG (reference sequence). V lost 0 bases and J lost 8, with 10 bases in between. The CDR3 has 13 amino acids.

J is TRBJ2-1 and V is TRBV4-1; D tentatively fits TRBD1 or TRBD2 (7 bases each). V lost 1 base and J lost 2, with 15 bases in between. The CDR3 is 17 amino acids. The germline gives CDR1 MGHRA, CDR2 YSYEKL. Here the CDR3 DNA reads TGCGCCAGCAGCCAAGGTCTCAGGGGGGGCCCCTACAATGAGCAGTTCTTC. It yields the protein CASSQGLRGGPYNEQFF.

The V gene is TRBV6-2 or TRBV6-3, the J gene TRBJ1-5, with D perhaps TRBD1 (6 bases). Looked up from germline, CDR1 is MNHEY and CDR2 is SVGEGT. The CDR3 consists of 16 residues. Trimming left V 1 base short and J 4 bases short, with 14 bases between. The CDR3: CASSYFLGGFNQPQHF. CDR3 bases: TGTGCCAGCAGTTACTTTCTTGGGGGCTTTAATCAGCCCCAGCATTTT.

This clonotype appeared a few times. The chain combines TRBV10-2 with TRBJ2-1; 11 bases align to TRBD2. There are 16 residues in the CDR3. Germline V lookup: CDR1 WSHSY, CDR2 SAAADI. Losses at the gene ends were 5 bases for V and 9 bases for J; bases not matched to a gene: 12. The CDR3 DNA reads as TGCGCCAGCAGTTCTCCACCGCTACTAGCGGGGGTTGAGCAGTTCTTC. It codes for CASSSPPLLAGVEQFF.

The chain recombines TRBV20-1 with TRBJ2-7; a possible D gene is TRBD1 (5 bases). Germline CDR1 is DFQATT and CDR2 is SNEGSKA (reference sequence). CDR3 length: 14 amino acids. V shed 6 bases and J shed 5 bases, with 20 bases lying between them. CDR3 DNA: TGCAGTGCGGCTTTGGGTGGGGCTAGAGACGAGCAGTACTTC. Residues: CSAALGGARDEQYF.

The chain carries TRBV3-1 and TRBJ1-1; D is possibly TRBD1 (5 bases). From germline, CDR1 is LGHDT and CDR2 YNNKEL (reference sequence). The CDR3 is 13 amino acids. V gave up 0 bases and J gave up 6 bases, with 8 bases separating them. The CDR3 bases are TGTGCCAGCAGCCAAGACAGGGAATCTGAAGCTTTCTTT. Amino acids: CASSQDRESEAFF.

The genes are TRBV9 and TRBJ1-1; 8 positions agree with TRBD1. The trim removed 4 bases at V and 4 bases at J, leaving 6 bases unmatched. There are 14 residues in the CDR3. CDR1 and CDR2 from the germline V gene are SGDLS and YYNGEE. The CDR3 DNA reads as TGTGCCAGCAGCTCAGGACAGGGTACCACTGAAGCTTTCTTT. It translates to CASSSGQGTTEAFF.

This chain joins TRBV27 and TRBJ1-2, with D perhaps TRBD1 (6 bases). CDR3 length equals 13 residues. Germline CDR1 reads MNHEY; CDR2 reads SMNVEV (reference sequence). V was pared by 3 bases and J by 4 bases, with 9 bases between. This chain's CDR3 is CASSLGASYGYTF. CDR3 sequence (DNA): TGTGCCAGCAGTTTGGGGGCGAGCTATGGCTACACCTTC.

The V gene is TRBV7-8, the J gene TRBJ2-1; D possibly corresponds to TRBD1 (7 bases). With 4 bases removed from V and 10 bases from J, the gap between germline ends came to 14 bases. Germline V gene lookup returns CDR1 SGHVS and CDR2 FQNEAQ. The CDR3 length is 13 residues. The CDR3 loop reads CASSSRGVGEQFF. In DNA, the CDR3 is TGTGCCAGCAGCTCCAGGGGGGTAGGCGAGCAGTTCTTC.

There are a few counts of this clonotype. This sequence joins TRBV10-3 and TRBJ2-2, with 7 nucleotides matching TRBD2. Germline CDR1 reads ENHRY; CDR2 reads SYGVKD. The CDR3 runs to 15 residues. After removal of 0 bases from V and 5 bases from J, the junction contained 3 bases not matched to a gene. This chain's CDR3 is CAISESNSGTGELFF. DNA of the CDR3: TGTGCCATCAGTGAGTCGAATAGCGGGACCGGGGAGCTGTTTTTT.

The rearrangement links TRBV16 to TRBJ1-2, with D possibly being TRBD1 (5 bases). The V end lost 4 bases, the J end lost 8 bases, and 11 bases lay between the germline ends. Germline-derived CDR1 and CDR2 are KGHSY and FQNENV. This CDR3 region has 12 residues. The CDR3 loop reads CASSPDSGGYTF. In nucleotides, the CDR3 is TGTGCCAGCAGCCCCGACAGTGGCGGCTACACCTTC.